Listed below are T cell receptor beta chains from one sample, sequenced in a study of CD8 T cells in ankylosing spondylitis. TCRdb called the 5' RACE reads again in MiXCR, with one record for every CDR3 protein. The table shows 350,000 or so distinct CDR3 sequences, with 6.5% to 10% occurring only once. Sequenced sample: blood, either unsorted or a sorted T cell fraction (not recorded which). These receptors came from a male donor with ankylosing spondylitis. The CDR3 runs from the conserved cysteine through the conserved F or W. D genes are given only for firm matches. Where a row states a size, it is once, few, many or the class of an expanded clone; other rows omit it.

D gene: -; V gene: TRBV7-9; J gene: TRBJ2-3; clone size: few; CDR3 DNA: TGTGCCAGCAGCCTTCGGACCTCCTTTCAAAACACAGATACGCAGTATTTT; CDR3 protein: CASSLRTSFQNTDTQYF
D gene: -; V gene: TRBV7-9; J gene: TRBJ2-7; clone size: many; CDR3 DNA: TGTGCCAGCAGCTCCGGCGGGATCTCCTACGAGCAGTACTTC; CDR3 protein: CASSSGGISYEQYF
D gene: -; V gene: TRBV24-1; J gene: TRBJ1-5; clone size: few; CDR3 DNA: TGTGCCACCAGTCAGATGGGGGCTTGGCAGCCCCAGCATTTT; CDR3 protein: CATSQMGAWQPQHF
D gene: TRBD2; V gene: TRBV5-6; J gene: TRBJ2-7; clone size: -; CDR3 DNA: TGTGCCAGCAGCTTGGGGACTAGCGGGCCCTACGAGCAGTACTTC; CDR3 protein: CASSLGTSGPYEQYF
D gene: TRBD1; V gene: TRBV29-1; J gene: TRBJ2-7; clone size: few; CDR3 DNA: TGCAGCGTTGAAGGGCAGGGGGTTAACTACGAGCAGTACTTC; CDR3 protein: CSVEGQGVNYEQYF
D gene: -; V gene: TRBV2; J gene: TRBJ2-1; clone size: -; CDR3 DNA: TGTGCCACCGTGGGAGACGTTTACAATGAGCAGTTCTTC; CDR3 protein: CATVGDVYNEQFF
D gene: -; V gene: TRBV3-1; J gene: TRBJ2-2; clone size: few; CDR3 DNA: TGTGCCAGCAGCCAAGATCACCCGGGAACGAACACCGGGGAGCTGTTTTTT; CDR3 protein: CASSQDHPGTNTGELFF
D gene: TRBD1; V gene: TRBV2; J gene: TRBJ2-1; clone size: few; CDR3 DNA: TGTGCCAGCAGGTCCGGGACAGGGGGGTTCAATGAGCAGTTCTTC; CDR3 protein: CASRSGTGGFNEQFF
D gene: -; V gene: TRBV12-3/TRBV12-4; J gene: TRBJ2-2; clone size: few; CDR3 DNA: TGTGCCAGCAACCTCGTATATCCCGGGGAGCTGTTTTTT; CDR3 protein: CASNLVYPGELFF
D gene: -; V gene: TRBV12-3/TRBV12-4; J gene: TRBJ1-2; clone size: many; CDR3 DNA: TGTGCCAGCACCACGAGAGGGGCAGCCTCCTTGGGGTATGGCTACACCTTC; CDR3 protein: CASTTRGAASLGYGYTF
D gene: -; V gene: TRBV12-3/TRBV12-4; J gene: TRBJ2-1; clone size: -; CDR3 DNA: TGTGCCAGCAGTCCACAGACAGGCTACGAGCAGTTCTTC; CDR3 protein: CASSPQTGYEQFF
D gene: -; V gene: TRBV2; J gene: TRBJ2-5; clone size: many; CDR3 DNA: TGTGCCAGCCGGGTCGGGGAGACCCAGTACTTC; CDR3 protein: CASRVGETQYF
D gene: TRBD1; V gene: TRBV12-3/TRBV12-4; J gene: TRBJ1-2; clone size: -; CDR3 DNA: TGTGCCAGCAGTTTAGCGCGGACAGGGGCTGGCTACACCTTC; CDR3 protein: CASSLARTGAGYTF
D gene: -; V gene: TRBV15; J gene: TRBJ1-2; clone size: -; CDR3 DNA: TGTGCCACCAGCAGAGTCCCAGGGCAGAGCTATGGCTACACCTTC; CDR3 protein: CATSRVPGQSYGYTF
D gene: TRBD2; V gene: TRBV5-1; J gene: TRBJ2-1; clone size: many; CDR3 DNA: TGCGCCAGCAGCTTGCGGGAGGGTTACAATGAGCAGTTCTTC; CDR3 protein: CASSLREGYNEQFF
D gene: -; V gene: TRBV4-3; J gene: TRBJ2-3; clone size: -; CDR3 DNA: TGCGCCAGCAGCCAAGATTTGGGGGTAGATACGCAGTATTTT; CDR3 protein: CASSQDLGVDTQYF
D gene: -; V gene: TRBV20-1; J gene: TRBJ1-5; clone size: -; CDR3 DNA: TGCAGTGCGAGGGTATCGGGGACTCGCAATCAGCCCCAGCATTTT; CDR3 protein: CSARVSGTRNQPQHF
D gene: -; V gene: TRBV3-1; J gene: TRBJ2-1; clone size: -; CDR3 DNA: TGTGCCAGCAGCCAAGTGGCGACAGGAAGGGTCAATGAGCAGTTCTTC; CDR3 protein: CASSQVATGRVNEQFF
D gene: -; V gene: TRBV10-1; J gene: TRBJ2-7; clone size: -; CDR3 DNA: TGCGCCAGCAGTGAGTCCGGGGCGCCCTACGAGCAGTACTTC; CDR3 protein: CASSESGAPYEQYF
D gene: -; V gene: TRBV7-6; J gene: TRBJ1-5; clone size: many; CDR3 DNA: TGTGCCAGCACTCTGGGGCTAAGCAATCAGCCCCAGCATTTT; CDR3 protein: CASTLGLSNQPQHF
D gene: -; V gene: TRBV5-6; J gene: TRBJ2-3; clone size: many; CDR3 DNA: TGTGCCAGCAGCTTGGTCGGGATCACAGATACGCAGTATTTT; CDR3 protein: CASSLVGITDTQYF
D gene: -; V gene: TRBV29-1; J gene: TRBJ2-1; clone size: many; CDR3 DNA: -; CDR3 protein: CSVVASGAAYQIF
D gene: TRBD1; V gene: TRBV6-1; J gene: TRBJ2-5; clone size: once; CDR3 DNA: TGTGCCAGCAGTCAATCAACTGGGACAGCTGAGGGGGAGACCCAGTACTTC; CDR3 protein: CASSQSTGTAEGETQYF
D gene: -; V gene: TRBV29-1; J gene: TRBJ1-3; clone size: few; CDR3 DNA: TGCAGCGTCGCATCCTACTCTGGAAACACCATATATTTT; CDR3 protein: CSVASYSGNTIYF
D gene: -; V gene: TRBV20-1; J gene: TRBJ2-1; clone size: many; CDR3 DNA: TGCAGTGCTAACCGAGGCTCCTACAATGAGCAGTTCTTC; CDR3 protein: CSANRGSYNEQFF
D gene: TRBD1; V gene: TRBV29-1; J gene: TRBJ2-1; clone size: many; CDR3 DNA: TGCAGCGGATCGACAGGGGTCGATGAGCAGTTCTTC; CDR3 protein: CSGSTGVDEQFF
D gene: -; V gene: TRBV5-1; J gene: TRBJ2-6; clone size: -; CDR3 DNA: TGCGCCAGCAGCCAGAGGGGCTCTGGGGCCAACGTCCTGACTTTC; CDR3 protein: CASSQRGSGANVLTF
D gene: -; V gene: TRBV5-1; J gene: TRBJ2-2; clone size: many; CDR3 DNA: TGCGCCAGCAGCTTGGCGGCGAACACCGGGGAGCTGTTTTTT; CDR3 protein: CASSLAANTGELFF
D gene: -; V gene: TRBV7-2; J gene: TRBJ2-2; clone size: few; CDR3 DNA: TGTGCCAGCAGCTTTAGTGATTCCACCGGGGAGCTGTTTTTT; CDR3 protein: CASSFSDSTGELFF